The rows below give T cell receptor beta chains drawn from one sample of a study of T cell repertoires and leukemia-associated antigens. Their antigen targets remain unknown. Using its own MiXCR run on the 5' RACE reads, TCRdb lists one record per CDR3 protein. The profile shows over 10,000 distinct CDR3 sequences, approximately 39% of them singletons. Sequencing used CD3+ T cells sorted from blood and cultured. The receptors were sampled from a female donor in good health. The CDR3 runs from the conserved cysteine through the conserved F or W. D genes are given only for firm matches. Clone size is given for some rows only: seen once, a few or many times, or a class if the clone is expanded.

J gene: TRBJ2-2; D gene: TRBD1; clone size: NA; CDR3 length: 16; V gene: TRBV7-8; CDR3 DNA: TGTGCCAGCAACACTGCCGGGACAGGGGTTACCGGGGAGCTGTTTTTT; CDR3 protein: CASNTAGTGVTGELFF
J gene: TRBJ2-5; D gene: NA; clone size: few; CDR3 length: 12; V gene: TRBV29-1; CDR3 DNA: TGCAGTGCGGGCCTGACCTCGGAGACCCAGTACTTC; CDR3 protein: CSAGLTSETQYF
J gene: TRBJ1-4; D gene: NA; clone size: NA; CDR3 length: 11; V gene: TRBV7-9; CDR3 DNA: TGTGCCAGCAGCGATTCTGAAAAACTGTTTTTT; CDR3 protein: CASSDSEKLFF
J gene: TRBJ2-3; D gene: TRBD2; clone size: NA; CDR3 length: 18; V gene: TRBV20-1; CDR3 DNA: TGCAGTGCTAGAGTGTGGTTAGCTAGCGGGAGTAGAACAGATACGCAGTATTTT; CDR3 protein: CSARVWLASGSRTDTQYF
J gene: TRBJ2-5; D gene: NA; clone size: NA; CDR3 length: 14; V gene: TRBV7-8; CDR3 DNA: TGTGCCAGCAGCTTTGTGGGTTCCCGAGAGACCCAGCACTTC; CDR3 protein: CASSFVGSRETQHF
J gene: TRBJ1-1; D gene: TRBD1; clone size: medium-sized; CDR3 length: 15; V gene: TRBV5-1; CDR3 DNA: TGCGCCAGCAGCAGGGGGGACAGGGTGAACACTGAAGCTTTCTTT; CDR3 protein: CASSRGDRVNTEAFF
J gene: TRBJ2-1; D gene: TRBD2; clone size: once; CDR3 length: 15; V gene: TRBV12-3/TRBV12-4; CDR3 DNA: TGTGCCAGCAGCCGTCTAGCGGGAGGGCCGCATGAGCAGTTCTTC; CDR3 protein: CASSRLAGGPHEQFF
J gene: TRBJ2-1; D gene: TRBD2; clone size: NA; CDR3 length: 14; V gene: TRBV5-1; CDR3 DNA: TGCGCCAGCAGCTTGGGGACTAGCGGCAATGAGCAGTTCTTC; CDR3 protein: CASSLGTSGNEQFF
J gene: TRBJ1-1; D gene: NA; clone size: many; CDR3 length: 16; V gene: TRBV4-1; CDR3 DNA: TGCGCCAGCAGCCAAGTACCTTGGCCGTATGACACTGAAGCTTTCTTT; CDR3 protein: CASSQVPWPYDTEAFF
J gene: TRBJ2-7; D gene: TRBD2; clone size: few; CDR3 length: 15; V gene: TRBV10-1; CDR3 DNA: TGCGCCAGCAGTGAGAAGATAGCGGGGGCCTACGAGCAGTACTTC; CDR3 protein: CASSEKIAGAYEQYF
J gene: TRBJ1-6; D gene: TRBD1; clone size: NA; CDR3 length: 14; V gene: TRBV20-1; CDR3 DNA: TGCAGTGCTAGTCGACAGGGGGCTAATTCACCCCTCCACTTT; CDR3 protein: CSASRQGANSPLHF
J gene: TRBJ2-3; D gene: TRBD2; clone size: NA; CDR3 length: 15; V gene: TRBV19; CDR3 DNA: TGTGCCAGTAGTATCGGCGGGGGAGCCCGCGATACGCAGTATTTT; CDR3 protein: CASSIGGGARDTQYF
J gene: TRBJ1-1; D gene: NA; clone size: many; CDR3 length: 16; V gene: TRBV18; CDR3 DNA: TGTGCCAGCTCACCACCAAATCCAGGGATGAACACTGAAGCTTTCTTT; CDR3 protein: CASSPPNPGMNTEAFF
J gene: TRBJ2-5; D gene: NA; clone size: NA; CDR3 length: 14; V gene: TRBV12-3/TRBV12-4; CDR3 DNA: TGTGCCAGCAGTGTACGCGGGGTAGAAGAGGCCCAGTACTTC; CDR3 protein: CASSVRGVEEAQYF
J gene: TRBJ2-2; D gene: NA; clone size: many; CDR3 length: 15; V gene: TRBV5-1; CDR3 DNA: TGCGCCAGCAGTTTTGAAACAGGGAACACCGGGGAGCTGTTTTTT; CDR3 protein: CASSFETGNTGELFF
J gene: TRBJ2-1; D gene: NA; clone size: NA; CDR3 length: 12; V gene: TRBV5-1; CDR3 DNA: TGCGCCAGCAGCCCCGACAGGCGTGAGCAGTTCTTC; CDR3 protein: CASSPDRREQFF
J gene: TRBJ2-7; D gene: NA; clone size: NA; CDR3 length: 12; V gene: TRBV21-1; CDR3 DNA: TGTCCGAGCAGCAATGGAAACAACGCGCAGTACTTC; CDR3 protein: CPSSNGNNAQYF